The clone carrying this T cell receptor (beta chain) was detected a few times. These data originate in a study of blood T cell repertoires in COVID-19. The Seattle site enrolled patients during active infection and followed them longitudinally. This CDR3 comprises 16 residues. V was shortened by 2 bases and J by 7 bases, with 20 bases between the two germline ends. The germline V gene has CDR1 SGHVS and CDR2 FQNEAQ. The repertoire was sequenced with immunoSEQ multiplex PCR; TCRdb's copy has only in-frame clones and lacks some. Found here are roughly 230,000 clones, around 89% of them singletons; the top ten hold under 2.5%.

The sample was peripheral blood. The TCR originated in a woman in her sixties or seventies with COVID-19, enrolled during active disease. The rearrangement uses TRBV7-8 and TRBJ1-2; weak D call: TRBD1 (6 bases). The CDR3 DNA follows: TGTGCCAGCAGCTTACCCCCGGCCAGGGGCGCGGTTGGCTACACCTTC. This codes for CASSLPPARGAVGYTF.